Listed below are T cell receptor beta chains from one sample, sequenced in a study of blood T cells in healthy people across ages. TCRdb redid the calling of the 5' RACE reads with MiXCR, one entry per CDR3 protein. The sample includes some 930,000 distinct CDR3 sequences, around 29% of them seen just once. In addition, the sample was reused for a study of T cells of mothers and their children.

The sequencing input was blood. These receptor sequences come from a woman in her 40s in good health. Both conserved end residues are part of each CDR3. A D gene is named only where the DNA matches it firmly. Rows give clone size only sometimes, using once, few, many, or a class for an expanded clone.

cdr3_aa: CASDTEFSSYGYTF
cdr3_nt: TGTGCCAGCGATACGGAATTTTCTAGCTATGGCTACACCTTC
clone_size: NA
v_call: TRBV7-2
j_call: TRBJ1-2
d_call: NA

cdr3_aa: CASSPYQGKDGYTF
cdr3_nt: TGTGCCAGCAGTCCTTATCAGGGAAAAGATGGCTACACCTTC
clone_size: few
v_call: TRBV27
j_call: TRBJ1-2
d_call: NA

cdr3_aa: CASSLRRGSRDRQATNEKLFF
cdr3_nt: TGTGCCAGCAGCTTACGGAGAGGGTCTCGGGATCGTCAAGCAACTAATGAAAAACTGTTTTTT
clone_size: NA
v_call: TRBV11-1
j_call: TRBJ1-4
d_call: NA

cdr3_aa: CASSHSAGGRTEAFF
cdr3_nt: TGCGCCAGCAGCCACTCGGCGGGGGGTCGGACTGAAGCTTTCTTT
clone_size: many
v_call: TRBV4-1
j_call: TRBJ1-1
d_call: NA

cdr3_aa: CASSFSLGPYEQYF
cdr3_nt: TGTGCCAGCAGCTTCTCCCTAGGGCCCTACGAGCAGTACTTC
clone_size: few
v_call: TRBV12-3/TRBV12-4
j_call: TRBJ2-7
d_call: NA

cdr3_aa: CASSRIGGAYNEQFF
cdr3_nt: TGTGCCAGCAGCCGGATCGGGGGGGCCTACAATGAGCAGTTCTTC
clone_size: NA
v_call: TRBV14
j_call: TRBJ2-1
d_call: TRBD2

cdr3_aa: CASSFPGAAPNEQFF
cdr3_nt: TGTGCCAGCAGTTTTCCCGGGGCTGCTCCCAATGAGCAGTTCTTC
clone_size: NA
v_call: TRBV28
j_call: TRBJ2-1
d_call: NA

cdr3_aa: CASSLGWGEQFF
cdr3_nt: TGTGCCAGCAGCTTAGGGTGGGGTGAGCAGTTCTTC
clone_size: NA
v_call: TRBV7-2
j_call: TRBJ2-1
d_call: NA

cdr3_aa: CASGKAGGPNEQYF
cdr3_nt: TGTGCCAGCGGGAAAGCGGGGGGGCCCAATGAGCAGTACTTC
clone_size: NA
v_call: TRBV28
j_call: TRBJ2-5
d_call: TRBD2

cdr3_aa: CASSLSGQGGGYGYTF
cdr3_nt: TGTGCCAGCAGTTTATCTGGACAGGGCGGAGGCTATGGCTACACCTTC
clone_size: NA
v_call: TRBV27
j_call: TRBJ1-2
d_call: TRBD1

cdr3_aa: CASSRDRVSYEQYF
cdr3_nt: TGTGCCAGCAGTCGGGACAGGGTCTCCTACGAGCAGTACTTC
clone_size: many
v_call: TRBV7-2
j_call: TRBJ2-7
d_call: TRBD1

cdr3_aa: CASSLDSGGYTF
cdr3_nt: TGCGCCAGCAGCTTGGACAGTGGTGGCTACACCTTC
clone_size: few
v_call: TRBV5-1
j_call: TRBJ1-2
d_call: NA

cdr3_aa: CASSTIQGADTQYF
cdr3_nt: TGCGCCAGCAGCACAATACAGGGGGCAGATACGCAGTATTTT
clone_size: NA
v_call: TRBV5-1
j_call: TRBJ2-3
d_call: TRBD1

cdr3_aa: CASSRGTGGLSYNEQFF
cdr3_nt: TGCGCCAGCAGCCGCGGGACAGGGGGCTTGTCCTACAATGAGCAGTTCTTC
clone_size: many
v_call: TRBV4-1
j_call: TRBJ2-1
d_call: TRBD1

cdr3_aa: CASSPDRVRNSPLHF
cdr3_nt: TGTGCCAGCAGCCCGGACAGGGTCAGGAATTCACCCCTCCACTTT
clone_size: many
v_call: TRBV5-4
j_call: TRBJ1-6
d_call: TRBD1

cdr3_aa: CASSFLRSKLYGYTF
cdr3_nt: TGTGCCAGCAGTTTCCTCAGGTCCAAACTCTATGGCTACACCTTC
clone_size: few
v_call: TRBV28
j_call: TRBJ1-2
d_call: NA

cdr3_aa: CASSSRKNSYNEQFF
cdr3_nt: TGTGCCAGCAGCTCTCGGAAGAACTCCTACAATGAGCAGTTCTTC
clone_size: few
v_call: TRBV7-2
j_call: TRBJ2-1
d_call: NA

cdr3_aa: CASSRRNEQFF
cdr3_nt: TGTGCCAGCAGTCGGCGCAATGAGCAGTTCTTC
clone_size: few
v_call: TRBV6-2/TRBV6-3
j_call: TRBJ2-1
d_call: NA

cdr3_aa: CASSPLGLKETEAFF
cdr3_nt: TGCGCCAGCAGCCCACTCGGACTCAAGGAGACTGAAGCTTTCTTT
clone_size: few
v_call: TRBV5-1
j_call: TRBJ1-1
d_call: NA

cdr3_aa: CATSGSTGPDTQYF
cdr3_nt: TGTGCCACCAGTGGCTCGACAGGACCAGATACGCAGTATTTT
clone_size: many
v_call: TRBV24-1
j_call: TRBJ2-3
d_call: NA

cdr3_aa: CASSLSLGLGYEQYF
cdr3_nt: TGTGCCAGCAGTTTGTCGCTCGGTCTGGGTTACGAGCAGTACTTC
clone_size: once
v_call: TRBV12-3/TRBV12-4
j_call: TRBJ2-7
d_call: NA

cdr3_aa: CSAREASSGANVLTF
cdr3_nt: TGCAGTGCTAGAGAGGCCAGCTCTGGGGCCAACGTCCTGACTTTC
clone_size: many
v_call: TRBV20-1
j_call: TRBJ2-6
d_call: NA

cdr3_aa: CASSVTGGQTFF
cdr3_nt: TGTGCCAGCAGTGTGACAGGGGGCCAAACTTTCTTT
clone_size: once
v_call: TRBV6-5
j_call: TRBJ1-1
d_call: TRBD1

cdr3_aa: CATSGVSTGELFF
cdr3_nt: TGTGCCACATCGGGGGTCTCCACCGGGGAGCTGTTTTTT
clone_size: NA
v_call: TRBV5-5
j_call: TRBJ2-2
d_call: NA

cdr3_aa: CASRKSAAEAFF
cdr3_nt: TGTGCCAGCAGAAAGTCGGCGGCTGAAGCTTTCTTT
clone_size: few
v_call: TRBV28
j_call: TRBJ1-1
d_call: NA

cdr3_aa: CASSTHPSNEQFF
cdr3_nt: TGCGCCAGCAGCACCCATCCTTCCAATGAGCAGTTCTTC
clone_size: few
v_call: TRBV4-1
j_call: TRBJ2-1
d_call: NA

cdr3_aa: CASSRGGSLIQETQYF
cdr3_nt: TGCGCCAGCAGCCGGGGGGGTAGCCTCATCCAAGAGACCCAGTACTTC
clone_size: few
v_call: TRBV5-1
j_call: TRBJ2-5
d_call: TRBD2

cdr3_aa: CASSLEVVGYTF
cdr3_nt: TGTGCCAGCAGTTTGGAAGTCGTTGGCTACACCTTC
clone_size: NA
v_call: TRBV28
j_call: TRBJ1-2
d_call: NA

cdr3_aa: CASSLGDRGIEETQYF
cdr3_nt: TGTGCCAGCAGCTTAGGGGACAGGGGGATCGAAGAGACCCAGTACTTC
clone_size: many
v_call: TRBV7-2
j_call: TRBJ2-5
d_call: TRBD1

cdr3_aa: CASSPTGEKTEAFF
cdr3_nt: TGTGCCAGCAGTCCAACCGGGGAGAAAACTGAAGCTTTCTTT
clone_size: many
v_call: TRBV12-3/TRBV12-4
j_call: TRBJ1-1
d_call: NA

cdr3_aa: CSVLQGVGQPQHF
cdr3_nt: TGCAGTGTGTTACAGGGAGTAGGACAGCCCCAGCATTTT
clone_size: NA
v_call: TRBV20-1
j_call: TRBJ1-5
d_call: NA

cdr3_aa: CASSQDLRQGANEQFF
cdr3_nt: TGTGCCAGCAGCCAAGATCTGAGACAGGGGGCCAATGAGCAGTTCTTC
clone_size: NA
v_call: TRBV3-1
j_call: TRBJ2-1
d_call: TRBD1

cdr3_aa: CASSEMGGGYTF
cdr3_nt: TGCGCCAGCAGTGAAATGGGGGGAGGCTACACCTTC
clone_size: many
v_call: TRBV10-2
j_call: TRBJ1-2
d_call: NA

cdr3_aa: CASRGQGYHYGYTF
cdr3_nt: TGTGCCAGCAGGGGACAGGGATACCACTATGGCTACACCTTC
clone_size: NA
v_call: TRBV12-3/TRBV12-4
j_call: TRBJ1-2
d_call: TRBD1

cdr3_aa: CSPGHGLDNEQFF
cdr3_nt: TGCAGCCCCGGACATGGACTGGACAATGAGCAGTTCTTC
clone_size: NA
v_call: TRBV20-1
j_call: TRBJ2-1
d_call: NA